The TCR beta chain described here comes from a study of control samples from healthy donors and cancer patients. This clone occurred a few times. Clones were sequenced by immunoSEQ multiplex PCR, and TCRdb holds only the in-frame ones, with some missing. The sample has some 120,000 clones, more than 85% seen once; the top ten hold roughly 2.6%. Looked up from germline, CDR1 is LGHNA and CDR2 is YNFKEQ. This CDR3 is 12 amino acids long. The V and J ends lost 7 bases and 10 bases, in that order; junction bases with no gene match: 6. The chain joins TRBV4-2 to TRBJ1-1; 10 nucleotides agree with TRBD1. Sequenced: blood. The source is a man aged 25 to 40 in good health. The DNA for the CDR3 is TGTGCCAGCACCCCCCGGACAGGGGGAGCTTTCTTT. This encodes CASTPRTGGAFF.